A single sample gave rise to the 6 T cell receptor beta chains below, sequenced in a study of blood T cell repertoires in COVID-19. Using immunoSEQ multiplex PCR, the repertoire was profiled, and TCRdb retains in-frame clones only, with some absent. The table shows hundreds of thousands of clones, with over 80% occurring only once. The sequenced material came from PBMCs or T cells enriched from blood (not recorded which). These receptors originate from a man aged 50-60 years who had been exposed to COVID-19.

The gene calls are TRBV4-2 and TRBJ2-7; perhaps TRBD1 as D (5 bases). Germline loops: CDR1 LGHNA, CDR2 YNFKEQ. The length of the CDR3 is 13 residues. V lost 0 bases, J lost 8 bases, and 11 bases lay in between. CDR3 protein: CASSQEKGAQQYF. The CDR3 DNA reads as TGTGCCAGCAGCCAAGAAAAAGGGGCCCAGCAGTACTTC.

The V call is TRBV14, the J call TRBJ2-5; D is perhaps TRBD2 (5 bases). This CDR3 is built from 13 residues. The germline CDR1 and CDR2 sequences are SGHDN and FVKESK. The germline V and J ends were trimmed by 3 bases and 5 bases, with 10 bases remaining between them. CDR3 residues: CASSHFQRETQYF. In DNA, the CDR3 is TGTGCCAGCAGCCATTTCCAGCGGGAGACCCAGTACTTC.

The rearrangement joins TRBV10-2 to TRBJ1-4; possible D gene TRBD1, 5 bases. The V gene's germline CDR1 is WSHSY and CDR2 SAAADI. The CDR3 sequence is 14 residues long. Trimming shortened V by 6 bases and J by 7 bases, and 15 bases separated the two germline ends. CDR3 sequence reads: CASRAGPGGEKLFF. DNA for the CDR3: TGCGCCAGCAGAGCCGGGCCGGGGGGTGAAAAACTGTTTTTT.

The rearrangement joins TRBV18 to TRBJ1-1; possible D gene TRBD1, 6 bases. The germline V and J ends were trimmed by 3 bases and 5 bases, with 13 bases remaining between them. The CDR3 is 14 amino acids. The germline V gene has CDR1 KGHSH and CDR2 LQKENI. The CDR3 DNA follows: TGTGCCAGCTCACCGGGGGGGGCGCGTACTGAAGCTTTCTTT. This translates into CASSPGGARTEAFF.

The chain is built from TRBV5-1 and TRBJ1-5; D ambiguous. Germline values: CDR1 SGHRS, CDR2 YFSETQ. This CDR3 has 14 residues. Trimming took 0 bases from V and 4 from J, leaving 8 bases between them. This chain's CDR3 is CASSLGPGNQPQHF. The CDR3 coding sequence is TGCGCCAGCAGCTTGGGTCCGGGGAATCAGCCCCAGCATTTT.

V usage is TRBV3-1 (or the pseudogene TRBV3-2) and J usage is TRBJ2-1; perhaps TRBD2 as D (6 bases). Germline V CDR1 and CDR2: LGHDT, YNNKEL (reference sequence). Trimming took 4 bases from V and 0 from J, leaving 10 bases between them. CDR3 length equals 15 residues. The chain's CDR3 is CASSRPGSSYNEQFF. CDR3 DNA sequence: TGTGCCAGCAGCCGCCCCGGGAGCTCCTACAATGAGCAGTTCTTC.